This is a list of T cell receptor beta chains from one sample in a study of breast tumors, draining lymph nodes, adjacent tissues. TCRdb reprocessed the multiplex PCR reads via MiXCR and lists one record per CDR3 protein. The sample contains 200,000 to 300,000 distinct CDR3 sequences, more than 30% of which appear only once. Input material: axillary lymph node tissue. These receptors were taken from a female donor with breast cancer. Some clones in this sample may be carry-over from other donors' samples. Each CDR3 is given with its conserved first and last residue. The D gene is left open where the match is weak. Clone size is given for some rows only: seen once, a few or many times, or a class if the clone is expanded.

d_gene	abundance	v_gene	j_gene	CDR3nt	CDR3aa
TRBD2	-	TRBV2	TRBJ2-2	TGTGCCAGCAGTGAGAGTCTGTTAGCGGGAGGACAGTGGACCGGGGAGCTGTTTTTT	CASSESLLAGGQWTGELFF
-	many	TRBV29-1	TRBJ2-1	TGCAGCGTTGAACCGTACAATGAGCAGTTCTTC	CSVEPYNEQFF
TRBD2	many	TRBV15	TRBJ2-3	TGTGCCACCAGCACCGGACTAGCGGGAGGGTTGTTCACAGATACGCAGTATTTT	CATSTGLAGGLFTDTQYF
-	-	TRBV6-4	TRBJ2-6	TGTGCCAGCAGTGACGGCCCCAGGAGTGAAGCTGGGGCCAACGTCCTGACTTTC	CASSDGPRSEAGANVLTF
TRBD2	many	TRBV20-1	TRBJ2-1	TGCAGTGCTGGACTAGCGGGAGGTTACAATGAGCAGTTCTTC	CSAGLAGGYNEQFF
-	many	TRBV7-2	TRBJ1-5	TGTGCCAGCGCCTCGGGGGGCTGGAATCAGCCCCAGCATTTT	CASASGGWNQPQHF
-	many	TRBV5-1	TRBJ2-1	TGCGCCAGCAGCTCTACAGGGCCCTCCTACAATGAGCAGTTCTTC	CASSSTGPSYNEQFF
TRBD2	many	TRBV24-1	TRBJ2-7	TGTGCCACCAGTGACCCTGGGACTAGCGGGAACCCCTACGAGCAGTACTTC	CATSDPGTSGNPYEQYF
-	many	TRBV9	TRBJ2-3	TGTGCCAGCAGACCTACAGGGTTGAGCACAGATACGCAGTATTTT	CASRPTGLSTDTQYF
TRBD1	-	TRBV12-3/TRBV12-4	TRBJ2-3	TGTGCCAGCAGACCTGACAGGGGGAGGGCTTCAGATACGCAGTATTTT	CASRPDRGRASDTQYF
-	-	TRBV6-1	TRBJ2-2	TGTGCCAGCAGTAGGGGCCGGGACACCGGGGAGCTGTTTTTT	CASSRGRDTGELFF
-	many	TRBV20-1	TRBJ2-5	TGCAGTGCTGTTGCAGTAGCAGAGACCCAGTACTTC	CSAVAVAETQYF
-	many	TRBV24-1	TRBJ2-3	TGTGCCACCAGTGATGGGGTTGGAACGCAGTATTTT	CATSDGVGTQYF
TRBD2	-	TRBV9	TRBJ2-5	TGTGCCAGCAACGGGACTAGCGGGACGGAGACCCAGTACTTC	CASNGTSGTETQYF
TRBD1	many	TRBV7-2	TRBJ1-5	TGTGCCAGCGCATTCGGGACAGGGGGCGGTCAGCCCCAGCATTTT	CASAFGTGGGQPQHF
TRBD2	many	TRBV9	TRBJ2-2	TGTGCCAGCAGAATCGGGCGGGAGATCGGGGAGCTGTTTTTT	CASRIGREIGELFF
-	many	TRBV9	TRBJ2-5	TGTGCCAGCAGCGTAGCTTCGGGGGCAGGAGAGACCCAGTACTTC	CASSVASGAGETQYF
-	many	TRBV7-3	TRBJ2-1	TGTGCCAGCAGCTTAATCCCTAGCAACAATGAGCAGTTCTTC	CASSLIPSNNEQFF
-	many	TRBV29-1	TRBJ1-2	TGCAGCGTCCCCCTCGACGGGATCTATGGCTACACCTTC	CSVPLDGIYGYTF
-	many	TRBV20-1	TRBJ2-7	TGCAGTGCCCAACAGGGACTCTCCTACGAGCAGTACTTC	CSAQQGLSYEQYF
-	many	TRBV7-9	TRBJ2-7	TGTGCCAGCAGCGATTCTGTTGAGCAGTACTTC	CASSDSVEQYF
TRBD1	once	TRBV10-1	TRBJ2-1	TGCGCCAGCAGAGTGGACAGGGAAAATGAGCAGTTCTTC	CASRVDRENEQFF
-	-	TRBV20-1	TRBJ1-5	TGCAGTGCTCCTGCGGGCGGGGGAGTCCAAGAGACCCAGCATTTT	CSAPAGGGVQETQHF
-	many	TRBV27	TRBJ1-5	TGTGCCAGCAGTAAAGGGGTGGATCAGCCCCAGCATTTT	CASSKGVDQPQHF
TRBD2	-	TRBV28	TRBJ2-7	TGTGCCAGCAGACAACTAGCGGGACTCGGGCAGTACTTC	CASRQLAGLGQYF
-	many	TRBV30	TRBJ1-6	TGTGCCTGGAATCTCCGGGCCGCGGGCTCACCCCTCCACTTT	CAWNLRAAGSPLHF
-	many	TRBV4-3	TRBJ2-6	TGCGCCAGCAGCCGTTTCTACAGGGCTGGGGCCAACGTCCTGACTTTC	CASSRFYRAGANVLTF
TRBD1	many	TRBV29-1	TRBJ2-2	TGCAGCGTTTCGACAGGGGGGTTTTGGGAGCTGTTTTTT	CSVSTGGFWELFF
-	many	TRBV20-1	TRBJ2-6	TGCAGTGTCACGTCAGGAGGGGCTGGGGCCAACGTCCTGACTTTC	CSVTSGGAGANVLTF
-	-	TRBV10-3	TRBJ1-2	TGTGCCATCAGCGGAGACGTCAGTGGCTACACCTTC	CAISGDVSGYTF
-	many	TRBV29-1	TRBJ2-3	TGCAGCGTTGAAGAGCCGGCAGATACGCAGTATTTT	CSVEEPADTQYF